This T cell receptor beta chain was recovered during a study of T cells in Graves' hyperthyroidism and ophthalmopathy. General study points: Most thyroid-expanded clonotypes above 0.001 were also found in blood.

Many counts were recorded for this clonotype. Its specificity is not known. Graves' hyperthyroidism was deemed stable given no ophthalmopathy progression within 18 months. CDR1 is SGHTA and CDR2 is FQGTGA in the germline V gene. This CDR3 has 16 residues. Trimming left V 7 bases short and J 0 bases short, with 16 bases between. Amplification of TCR beta CDR3 regions used RNA as the template. RT-PCR in the first round (using the HTBI primer set) targeted the TCR CDR3. TCRdb fed the multiplex PCR reads into MiXCR, producing one record per CDR3 protein. The top ten hold just under 45% of the sample, which has 200,000 to 250,000 distinct CDR3 sequences, approximately 20% seen once.

The TCR was taken from a man in his forties or fifties with Graves' hyperthyroidism. The V and J genes are TRBV7-3 and TRBJ1-5; D is undetermined. Specimen: blood. The CDR3 spells CASTHVGPDSNQPQHF. The CDR3 DNA is TGTGCCAGCACCCACGTGGGTCCCGATAGCAATCAGCCCCAGCATTTT.